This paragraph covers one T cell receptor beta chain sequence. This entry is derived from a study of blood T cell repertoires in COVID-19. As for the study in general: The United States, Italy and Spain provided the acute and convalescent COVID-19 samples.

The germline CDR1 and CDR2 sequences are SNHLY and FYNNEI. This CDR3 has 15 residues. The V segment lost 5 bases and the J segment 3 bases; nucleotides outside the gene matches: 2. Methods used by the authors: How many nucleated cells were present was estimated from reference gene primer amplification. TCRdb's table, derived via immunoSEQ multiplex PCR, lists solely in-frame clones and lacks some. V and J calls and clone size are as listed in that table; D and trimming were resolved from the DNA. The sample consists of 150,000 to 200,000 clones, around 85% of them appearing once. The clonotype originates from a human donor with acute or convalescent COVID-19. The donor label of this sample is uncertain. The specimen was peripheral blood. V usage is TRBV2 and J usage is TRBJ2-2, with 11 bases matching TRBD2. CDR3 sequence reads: CASSLTSGDTGELFF. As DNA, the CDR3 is TGTGCCAGCAGTCTGACTAGCGGGGACACCGGGGAGCTGTTTTTT. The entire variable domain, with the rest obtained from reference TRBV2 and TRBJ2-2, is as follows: EPEVTQTPSHQVTQMGQEVILRCVPISNHLYFYWYRQILGQKVEFLVSFYNNEISEKSEIFDDQFSVERPDGSNFTLKIRSTKLEDSAMYFCASSLTSGDTGELFFGEGSRLTVL.